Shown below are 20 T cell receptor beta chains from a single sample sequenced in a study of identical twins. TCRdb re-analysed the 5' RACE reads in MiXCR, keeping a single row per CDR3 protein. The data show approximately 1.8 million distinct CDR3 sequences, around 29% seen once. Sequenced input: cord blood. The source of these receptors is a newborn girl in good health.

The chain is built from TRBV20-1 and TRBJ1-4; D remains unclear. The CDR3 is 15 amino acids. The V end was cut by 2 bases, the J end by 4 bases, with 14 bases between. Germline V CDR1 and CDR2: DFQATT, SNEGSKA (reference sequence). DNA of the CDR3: TGCAGTGCTAGAAACTTTCGGTCAATTAATGAAAAACTGTTTTTT. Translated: CSARNFRSINEKLFF.

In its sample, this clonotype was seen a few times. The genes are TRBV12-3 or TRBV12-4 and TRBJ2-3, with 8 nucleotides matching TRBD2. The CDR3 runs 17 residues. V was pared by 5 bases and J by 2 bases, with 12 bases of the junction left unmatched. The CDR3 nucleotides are TGTGCCAGCAGTACCCTAAAACTAGCGGACCACACAGATACGCAGTATTTT. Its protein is CASSTLKLADHTDTQYF.

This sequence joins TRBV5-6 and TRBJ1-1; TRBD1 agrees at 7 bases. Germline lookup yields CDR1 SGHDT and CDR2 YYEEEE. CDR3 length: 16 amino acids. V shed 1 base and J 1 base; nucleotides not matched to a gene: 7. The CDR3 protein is CASSLRIGGGNTEAFF. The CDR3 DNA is TGTGCCAGCAGCTTGAGGATAGGGGGCGGGAACACTGAAGCTTTCTTT. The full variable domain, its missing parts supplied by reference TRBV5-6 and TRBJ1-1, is DAGVTQSPTHLIKTRGQQVTLRCSPKSGHDTVSWYQQALGQGPQFIFQYYEEEERQRGNFPDRFSGHQFPNYSSELNVNALLLGDSALYLCASSLRIGGGNTEAFFGQGTRLTVV.

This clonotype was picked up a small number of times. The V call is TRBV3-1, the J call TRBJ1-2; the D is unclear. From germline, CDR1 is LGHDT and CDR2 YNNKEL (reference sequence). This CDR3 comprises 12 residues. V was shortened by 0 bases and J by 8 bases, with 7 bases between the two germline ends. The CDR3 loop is CASSQELVGYTF. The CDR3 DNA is TGTGCCAGCAGCCAAGAACTCGTAGGCTACACCTTC. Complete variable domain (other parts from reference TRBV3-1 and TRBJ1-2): DTAVSQTPKYLVTQMGNDKSIKCEQNLGHDTMYWYKQDSKKFLKIMFSYNNKELIINETVPNRFSPKSPDKAHLNLHINSLELGDSAVYFCASSQELVGYTFGSGTRLTVV.

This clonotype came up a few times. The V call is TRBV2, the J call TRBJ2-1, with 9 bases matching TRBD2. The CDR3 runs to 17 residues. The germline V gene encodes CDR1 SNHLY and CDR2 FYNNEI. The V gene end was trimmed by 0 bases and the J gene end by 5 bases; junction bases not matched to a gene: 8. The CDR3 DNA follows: TGTGCCAGCAGTGAAGCTTCAACTAGCGGGTCCCACAATGAGCAGTTCTTC. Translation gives CASSEASTSGSHNEQFF.

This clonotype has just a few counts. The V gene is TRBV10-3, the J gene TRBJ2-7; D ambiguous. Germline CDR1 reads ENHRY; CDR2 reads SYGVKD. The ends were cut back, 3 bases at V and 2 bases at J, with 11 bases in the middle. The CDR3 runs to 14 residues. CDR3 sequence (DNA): TGTGCCATCAGTGATACCCGTCCCCCCTACGAGCAGTACTTC. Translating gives CAISDTRPPYEQYF.

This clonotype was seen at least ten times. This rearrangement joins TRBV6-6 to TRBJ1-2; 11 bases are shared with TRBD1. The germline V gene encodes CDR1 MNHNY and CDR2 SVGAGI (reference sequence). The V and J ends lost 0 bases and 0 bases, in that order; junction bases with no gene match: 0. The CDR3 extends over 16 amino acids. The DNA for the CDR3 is TGTGCCAGCAGTTACTCGGGACAGGGGGCTAACTATGGCTACACCTTC. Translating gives CASSYSGQGANYGYTF.

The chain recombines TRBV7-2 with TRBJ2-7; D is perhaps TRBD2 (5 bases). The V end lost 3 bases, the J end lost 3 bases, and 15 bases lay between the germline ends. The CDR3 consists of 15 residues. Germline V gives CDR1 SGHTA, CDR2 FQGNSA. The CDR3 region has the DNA TGTGCCAGCAGCTTGTCCGGAGAGGGAAACTACGAGCAGTACTTC. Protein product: CASSLSGEGNYEQYF.

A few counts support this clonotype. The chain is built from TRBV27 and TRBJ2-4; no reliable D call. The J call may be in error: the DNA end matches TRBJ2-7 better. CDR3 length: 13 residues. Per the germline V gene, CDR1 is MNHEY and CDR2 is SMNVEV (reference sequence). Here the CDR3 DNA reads TGTGCCAGCAGTTCGCTCCCCGGCTACGAGCAGTACTTC. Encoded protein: CASSSLPGYEQYF.

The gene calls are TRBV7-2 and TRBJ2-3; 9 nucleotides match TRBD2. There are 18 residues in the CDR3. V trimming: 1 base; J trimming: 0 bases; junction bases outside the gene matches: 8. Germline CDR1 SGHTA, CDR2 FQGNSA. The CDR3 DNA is TGTGCCAGCAGCTTAGATAGGTCGAGCGGGGGGAGCACAGATACGCAGTATTTT. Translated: CASSLDRSSGGSTDTQYF.

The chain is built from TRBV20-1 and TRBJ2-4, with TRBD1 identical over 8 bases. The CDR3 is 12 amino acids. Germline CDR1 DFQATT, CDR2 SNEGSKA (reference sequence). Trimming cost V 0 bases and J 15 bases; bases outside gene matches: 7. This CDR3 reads CSARDAGTGWYF. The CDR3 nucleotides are TGCAGTGCTAGAGATGCCGGGACAGGTTGGTACTTC.

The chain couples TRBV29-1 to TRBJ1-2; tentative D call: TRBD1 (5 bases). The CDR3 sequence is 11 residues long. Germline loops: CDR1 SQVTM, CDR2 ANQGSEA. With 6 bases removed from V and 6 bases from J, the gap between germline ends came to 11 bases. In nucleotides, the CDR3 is TGCAGCGTAGAGACAGTAGATGGCTACACCTTC. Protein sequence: CSVETVDGYTF.

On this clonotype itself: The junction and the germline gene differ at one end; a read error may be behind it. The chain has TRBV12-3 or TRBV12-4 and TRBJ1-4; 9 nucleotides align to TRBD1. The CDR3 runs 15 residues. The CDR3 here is CVSSAQGQGNEKLFF. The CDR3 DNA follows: TGTGTCAGCAGTGCCCAGGGACAGGGCAATGAAAAACTGTTTTTT.

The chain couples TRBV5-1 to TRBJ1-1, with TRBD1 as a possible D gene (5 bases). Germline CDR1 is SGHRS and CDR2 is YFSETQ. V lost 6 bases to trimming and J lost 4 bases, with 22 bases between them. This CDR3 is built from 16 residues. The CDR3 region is CASNSRPRVEGTEAFF. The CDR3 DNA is TGCGCCAGCAACTCGCGTCCCAGGGTTGAAGGCACTGAAGCTTTCTTT.

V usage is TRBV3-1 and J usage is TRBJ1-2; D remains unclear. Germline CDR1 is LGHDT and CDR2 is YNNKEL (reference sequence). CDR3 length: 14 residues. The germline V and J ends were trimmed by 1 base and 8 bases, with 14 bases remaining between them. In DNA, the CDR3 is TGTGCCAGCAGCCAAGGAACTACCACGTTGGGCTACACCTTC. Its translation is CASSQGTTTLGYTF.

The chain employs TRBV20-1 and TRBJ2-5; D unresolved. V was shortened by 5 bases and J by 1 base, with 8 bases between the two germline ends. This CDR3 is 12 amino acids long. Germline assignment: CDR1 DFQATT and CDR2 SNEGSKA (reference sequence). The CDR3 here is CSAPRSQETQYF. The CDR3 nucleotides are TGCAGTGCTCCCCGGTCCCAAGAGACCCAGTACTTC.

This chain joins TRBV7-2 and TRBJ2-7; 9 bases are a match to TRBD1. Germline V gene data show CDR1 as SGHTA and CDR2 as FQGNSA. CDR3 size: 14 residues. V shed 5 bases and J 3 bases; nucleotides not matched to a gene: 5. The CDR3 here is CASSTLTGGYEQYF. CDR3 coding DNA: TGTGCCAGCAGCACTTTGACAGGGGGCTACGAGCAGTACTTC.

CDR3 loop: CASRTKNIQYF. In nucleotides, the CDR3 is TGTGCCAGCAGGACCAAAAACATTCAGTACTTC. V usage is TRBV2 and J usage is TRBJ2-4; D ambiguous. This CDR3 region has 11 residues. Germline CDR1 is SNHLY and CDR2 is FYNNEI. The ends were cut back, 6 bases at V and 2 bases at J, with 2 bases in the middle.

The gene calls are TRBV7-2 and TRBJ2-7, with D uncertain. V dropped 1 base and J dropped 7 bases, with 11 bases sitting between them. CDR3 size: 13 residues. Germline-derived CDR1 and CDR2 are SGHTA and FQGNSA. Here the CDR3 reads CASSLGSTTEQYF. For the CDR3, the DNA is TGTGCCAGCAGCTTAGGCTCTACTACGGAGCAGTACTTC.

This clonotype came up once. The CDR3 DNA follows: TGTGCCAGCAGCTTAAAACTAGCGGGGGAAGATACGCAGTATTTT. Protein product: CASSLKLAGEDTQYF. V is TRBV7-3 and J is TRBJ2-3; 11 bases agree with TRBD2. V dropped 1 base and J dropped 5; count of bases not matched to a gene: 2. CDR3 length: 15 amino acids. Germline V CDR1 and CDR2: SGHTA, FQGTGA.